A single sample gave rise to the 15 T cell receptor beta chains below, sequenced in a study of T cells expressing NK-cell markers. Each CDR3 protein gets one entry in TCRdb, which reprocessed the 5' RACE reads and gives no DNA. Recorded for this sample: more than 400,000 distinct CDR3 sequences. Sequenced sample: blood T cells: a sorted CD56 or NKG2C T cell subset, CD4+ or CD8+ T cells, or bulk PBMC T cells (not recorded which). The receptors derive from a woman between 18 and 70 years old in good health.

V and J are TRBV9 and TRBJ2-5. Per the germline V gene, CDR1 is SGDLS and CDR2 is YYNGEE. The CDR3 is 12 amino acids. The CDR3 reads CASSVGEETQYF.

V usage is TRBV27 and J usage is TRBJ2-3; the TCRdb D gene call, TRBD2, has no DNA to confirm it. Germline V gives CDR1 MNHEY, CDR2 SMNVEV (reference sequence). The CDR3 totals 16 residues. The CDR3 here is CASSLLAADSTDTQYF.

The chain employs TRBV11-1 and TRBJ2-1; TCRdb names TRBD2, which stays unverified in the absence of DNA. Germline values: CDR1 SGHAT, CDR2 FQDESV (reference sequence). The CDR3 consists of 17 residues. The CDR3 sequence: CASSRMVAGGPNNEQFF.

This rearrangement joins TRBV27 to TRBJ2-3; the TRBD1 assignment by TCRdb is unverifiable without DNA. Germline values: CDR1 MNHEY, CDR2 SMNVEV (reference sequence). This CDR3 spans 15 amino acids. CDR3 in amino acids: CASSFTRDGTDTQYF.

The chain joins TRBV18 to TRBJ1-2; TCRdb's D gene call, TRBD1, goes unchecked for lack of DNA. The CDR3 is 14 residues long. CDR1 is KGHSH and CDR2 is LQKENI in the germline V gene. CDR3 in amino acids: CATAKAGADYGYTF. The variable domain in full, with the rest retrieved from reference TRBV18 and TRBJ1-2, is NAGVMQNPRHLVRRRGQEARLRCSPMKGHSHVYWYRQLPEEGLKFMVYLQKENIIDESGMPKERFSAEFPKEGPSILRIQQVVRGDSAAYFCATAKAGADYGYTFGSGTRLTVV.

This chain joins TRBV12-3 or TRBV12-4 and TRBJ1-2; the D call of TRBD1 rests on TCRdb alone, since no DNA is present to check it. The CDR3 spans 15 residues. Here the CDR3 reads CASSFDIQGSNGYTF.

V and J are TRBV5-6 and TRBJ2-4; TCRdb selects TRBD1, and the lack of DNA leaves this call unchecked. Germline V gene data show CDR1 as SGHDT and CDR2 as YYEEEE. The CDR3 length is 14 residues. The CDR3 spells CASSFSRQEGVQYF. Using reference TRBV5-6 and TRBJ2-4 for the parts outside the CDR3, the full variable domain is DAGVTQSPTHLIKTRGQQVTLRCSPKSGHDTVSWYQQALGQGPQFIFQYYEEEERQRGNFPDRFSGHQFPNYSSELNVNALLLGDSALYLCASSFSRQEGVQYFGAGTRLSVL.

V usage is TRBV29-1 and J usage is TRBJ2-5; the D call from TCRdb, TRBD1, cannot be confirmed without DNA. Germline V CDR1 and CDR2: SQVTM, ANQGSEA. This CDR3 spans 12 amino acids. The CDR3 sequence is CSLWTGKETQYF.

The CDR3 sequence: CASSLEGGSYNEQFF. The chain links TRBV7-2 to TRBJ2-1; the TCRdb call, TRBD1, lacks DNA for checking. The CDR3 consists of 15 residues. Germline lookup yields CDR1 SGHTA and CDR2 FQGNSA.

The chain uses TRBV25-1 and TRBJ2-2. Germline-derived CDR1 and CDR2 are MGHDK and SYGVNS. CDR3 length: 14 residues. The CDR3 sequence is CASSGTKVPGELFF.

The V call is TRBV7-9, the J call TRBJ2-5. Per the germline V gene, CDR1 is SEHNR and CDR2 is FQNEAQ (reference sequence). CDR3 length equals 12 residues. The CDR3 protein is CASSFELETQYF.

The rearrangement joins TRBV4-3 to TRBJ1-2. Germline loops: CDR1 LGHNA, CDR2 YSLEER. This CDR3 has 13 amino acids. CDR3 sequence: CASSQDNGYGYTF.

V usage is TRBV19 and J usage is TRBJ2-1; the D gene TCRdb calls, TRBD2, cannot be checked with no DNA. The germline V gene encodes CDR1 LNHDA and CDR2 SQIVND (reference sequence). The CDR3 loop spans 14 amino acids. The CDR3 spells CASSGLAGGDEQFF.

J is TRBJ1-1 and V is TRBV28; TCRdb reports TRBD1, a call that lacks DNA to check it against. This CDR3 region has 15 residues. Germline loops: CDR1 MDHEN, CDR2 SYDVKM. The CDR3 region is CASSPGQGVWTEAFF. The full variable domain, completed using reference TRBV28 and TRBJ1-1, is DVKVTQSSRYLVKRTGEKVFLECVQDMDHENMFWYRQDPGLGLRLIYFSYDVKMKEKGDIPEGYSVSREKKERFSLILESASTNQTSMYLCASSPGQGVWTEAFFGQGTRLTVV.

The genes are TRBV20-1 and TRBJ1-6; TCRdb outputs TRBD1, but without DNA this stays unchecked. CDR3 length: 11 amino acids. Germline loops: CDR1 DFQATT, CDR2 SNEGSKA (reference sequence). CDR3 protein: CSVGAESPLHF.